The 9 T cell receptor beta chains given below trace back to one sample, sequenced in a study of CD8 T cells in ankylosing spondylitis. Whole-study results and caveats: Characteristic of ankylosing spondylitis blood, it appeared, was a TCR beta motif comprising eight highly homologous variants.

TCRdb ran MiXCR on the 5' RACE reads and lists one entry per CDR3 protein. The repertoire consists of around 770,000 distinct CDR3 sequences, with 12% occurring once and the leading ten covering roughly 0.51%. No antigens are known for them. The sample was blood, either unsorted or a sorted T cell fraction (not recorded which). The source is a male donor with ankylosing spondylitis.

This chain links TRBV24-1 with TRBJ2-5; tentative D call: TRBD1 (6 bases). The V gene lost 7 bases and the J gene lost 1 base, with 12 bases spanning the gap. The CDR3 spans 14 residues. Germline values: CDR1 KGHDR, CDR2 SFDVKD. CDR3 bases: TGTGCCACCAGGCCCACAGGGTCCCAAGAGACCCAGTACTTC. Encoded protein: CATRPTGSQETQYF.

The sample holds a few counts of this clonotype. The V and J genes are TRBV20-1 and TRBJ1-1; TRBD1 agrees at 8 bases. The V and J ends lost 0 bases and 4 bases, in that order; junction bases with no gene match: 19. The CDR3 has 19 residues. Germline CDR1 is DFQATT and CDR2 is SNEGSKA (reference sequence). CDR3 in amino acids: CSARDPQGGSYLRSTEAFF. Written as DNA, the CDR3 is TGCAGTGCTAGAGATCCACAGGGGGGATCTTACCTGCGTAGCACTGAAGCTTTCTTT.

This clonotype was seen a few times. The rearrangement joins TRBV5-1 to TRBJ2-1, with 10 bases identical to TRBD1. CDR3 length equals 16 residues. From germline, CDR1 is SGHRS and CDR2 YFSETQ. With 0 bases clipped from V and 7 bases from J, the junction kept 7 bases outside the gene matches. The CDR3 region is CASSLGGTGEWNEQFF. The CDR3 DNA is TGCGCCAGCAGCTTGGGAGGGACAGGGGAATGGAATGAGCAGTTCTTC. The whole variable domain, remainder taken from reference TRBV5-1 and TRBJ2-1, is KAGVTQTPRYLIKTRGQQVTLSCSPISGHRSVSWYQQTPGQGLQFLFEYFSETQRNKGNFPGRFSGRQFSNSRSEMNVSTLELGDSALYLCASSLGGTGEWNEQFFGPGTRLTVL.

This clonotype came up a few times. This sequence joins TRBV7-2 and TRBJ1-4; D perhaps matches TRBD1 (6 bases). V gave up 1 base and J gave up 7 bases, with 10 bases separating them. There are 14 residues in the CDR3. The germline V gene has CDR1 SGHTA and CDR2 FQGNSA. CDR3 residues: CASSLDRVFEKLFF. In nucleotides, the CDR3 is TGTGCCAGCAGCTTAGACAGGGTTTTTGAAAAACTGTTTTTT. Supplemented by reference TRBV7-2 and TRBJ1-4, the full variable domain reads GAGVSQSPSNKVTEKGKDVELRCDPISGHTALYWYRQSLGQGLEFLIYFQGNSAPDKSGLPSDRFSAERTGGSVSTLTIQRTQQEDSAVYLCASSLDRVFEKLFFGSGTQLSVL.

This clonotype occurred a few times. The chain carries TRBV28 and TRBJ1-2; weak D call: TRBD1 (5 bases). Germline V lookup: CDR1 MDHEN, CDR2 SYDVKM. The CDR3 totals 17 residues. Trimming pared 6 bases from V and 3 bases from J, leaving 23 bases between. The CDR3 coding sequence is TGTGCCAGCAGCCAACGCGGGACTCTCTCTAGGCACTATGGCTACACCTTC. This codes for CASSQRGTLSRHYGYTF.

CDR3 loop: CATSDPGRDSQFF. The DNA for the CDR3 is TGTGCCACCAGTGACCCCGGGAGAGATTCACAGTTCTTC. The J gene is TRBJ2-1, the V gene TRBV24-1, with a tentative D call TRBD2 (6 bases). Germline assignment: CDR1 KGHDR and CDR2 SFDVKD. This CDR3 comprises 13 residues. Trimming shortened V by 4 bases and J by 13 bases, and 16 bases separated the two germline ends.

J is TRBJ2-3 and V is TRBV24-1; the D gene could be TRBD1 or TRBD2 (5 bases each). The CDR3 runs to 16 residues. Germline assignment: CDR1 KGHDR and CDR2 SFDVKD. The V and J ends lost 1 base and 3 bases respectively, with 13 bases between them. Written as DNA, the CDR3 is TGTGCCACCAGTGATTTTCGAGGGAAGGGGACAGATACGCAGTATTTT. As protein: CATSDFRGKGTDTQYF.

J is TRBJ2-5 and V is TRBV6-2 or TRBV6-3, with TRBD1 matching over 7 bases. CDR3 size: 14 residues. Germline loops: CDR1 MNHEY, CDR2 SVGEGT. Germline trimming cut 7 bases from V and 1 base from J; bases unmatched to any gene: 6. The CDR3 reads CASTRRTGQETQYF. The CDR3 DNA sequence: TGTGCCAGCACAAGGCGGACAGGCCAAGAGACCCAGTACTTC.

The chain has TRBV9 and TRBJ2-1; the match to TRBD2 covers 9 bases. Looked up from germline, CDR1 is SGDLS and CDR2 is YYNGEE. The CDR3 has 16 residues. Trimming took 0 bases from V and 7 from J; bases not matched to a gene: 8. CDR3: CASSVDVRGGLNEQFF. Here the CDR3 DNA reads TGTGCCAGCAGCGTAGATGTGCGGGGGGGCTTGAATGAGCAGTTCTTC.